The subject of this entry is one T cell receptor (beta chain). This clone's antigen is unknown. One base away there is no much larger clone; base qualities are not given. This entry belongs to a study of vaccination and CD4 T cells after COVID-19 (dated by TCRdb to the early 2020s). As for the study more broadly: Convalescent patients had a positive SARS-CoV-2 result on nasal swab PCR, and of these patients, about ten had mild disease and one had severe disease. The cultures were stimulated with overlapping spike peptide pools from SARS-CoV-2 and from the common cold coronaviruses HCoV-NL63, HCoV-OC43 and HCoV-229E. In about 11 COVID-19 convalescent patients and a few infection-naive healthy vaccine recipients, the spike-specific CD4+ TCR repertoire before mRNA vaccination was compared with the repertoire after mRNA vaccination. The convalescent cohort included six males and four females, with two Hispanic individuals, seven Caucasians, two Asians and one multiracial person. Post-vaccine blood samples were taken a median of 72 days after the second vaccine dose, with a range of roughly 14 to 250 days. Post-COVID blood samples were collected from convalescent patients a median of roughly 100 days after diagnosis, with a range of about 30 to 180 days. Two doses of either the Pfizer-BioNTech BNT162b2 vaccine (n=8) or the Moderna mRNA-1273 vaccine (n=2) were administered to participants. A few convalescent patients gave samples both early after vaccination (day 14) and late after vaccination (days 161 to 241). Control cultures used a CEFX viral epitope pool as positive control, an HIV-1 Nef peptide pool as negative control, or no peptide. Study-wide findings and limitations: The number of convalescent patients in the study was relatively small, and the study did not examine early timepoints following natural infection. In convalescent patients, a median around 86% of post-vaccine SARS-CoV-2-reactive clones were detected only after vaccination, and vaccine-specific priming was suggested by this finding. An increase in the median number of SARS-CoV-2-reactive clonotypes from more than 20 after infection to some 38 after vaccination was observed, but the change was not found to be significant. Of the vaccine-specific clones in convalescent patients, 304 of 307, or nearly all, reacted only to SARS-CoV-2 spike and did not cross-react with common cold coronaviruses.

V is pruned by 8 bases and J by 3 bases, leaving 12 bases of the junction without a gene match. There are 16 amino acids in the CDR3, from cysteine to phenylalanine inclusive. Of all the DNA, just the CDR3 is kept, 48 bases in frame from base 1. CDR1 ENHRY and CDR2 SYGVKD were looked up in the germline V gene. Library method: PCR. TCR sequencing of DNA from cultured CD4+ T cells used the Oncomine TCR Beta short-read assay at the Johns Hopkins FTIC core. The QIAamp micro DNA kit was used to extract genomic DNA from the cultured CD4+ T cells. The Oncomine TCR Beta libraries from cultured CD4+ T cells were pooled using unique dual indexes and then sequenced on an Illumina iSeq 100. Per the source publication's procedure: Non-productive sequences were removed, and CDR3s that did not start with C, did not end with F or W, or were shorter than 7 amino acids were discarded. Antigen-specific clonotypes were identified with the MANAFEST web application by comparing peptide-stimulated wells with reference and other culture wells. To be called positive, a clone needed an FDR below 0.05, an odds ratio above 5, and a productive frequency above 0.1% in at least two of three replicate wells. Cross-reactive clonotypes were defined as significantly expanded in both SARS-CoV-2 spike wells and at least one common cold coronavirus spike condition. Similarity between CDR3 sequences was evaluated in R version 3.6.1 using Levenshtein distances (stringdist) and unrooted phylogenetic trees (ape). Using fastp at Q25 and MiXCR, TCRdb reprocessed the public reads and kept productive beta chains. CDR3 protein sequences are deduplicated, and each keeps its most common genes and DNA. TCRdb's processing, not the study's, gives the V and J calls here. For this sample there are over 15,000 distinct CDR3 sequences; less than 60% appear just once. The ten biggest clones cover about 18% of the sample.

This specimen's time point label, interpreted: late sampling 161 to 241 days after vaccination in a few convalescent patients. The treatment or condition label, as the study defines it: approximately nine-day PBMC culture with coronavirus spike peptide pools or control peptides (ViraFEST assay). The ViraFEST assay was used in the study, in which antigen-specific T cells were expanded with peptide pools and expanded clonotypes were subsequently identified by TCR sequencing. The convalescent patients' positive SARS-CoV-2 PCR tests fell between March and December 2020, which was before the Alpha, Beta and Delta variants emerged in the United States. About 2 million PBMCs per well were cultured in IMDM with approximately 5% human AB serum and 8 to 10 IU/ml IL-2, plus 10 ug/ml peptide pools. On days 3 and 7, half of the culture medium was replaced with fresh IL-2-containing medium. CD4+ T cells were isolated after approximately ten days of culture through negative selection using the EasySep CD4+ T cell isolation kit. Ficoll-Paque Plus gradient centrifugation was used to isolate PBMCs from whole blood, and the isolated PBMCs were then either used fresh or cryopreserved at -140C. Triplicate wells were generally used for each culture condition.

Sequences were derived from CD4+ T cells from blood, cultured in vitro, sampled about 7 months after SARS-CoV-2 vaccination. The TCR sequence derives from a human donor who had recovered from COVID-19. The V gene is TRBV10-3 and the J gene is TRBJ2-1; 8 central bases correspond to TRBD2. The CDR3 in this case is CAIDTSGKGGYNEQFF. The sequenced DNA is TGTGCCATCGATACTAGCGGAAAAGGAGGCTACAATGAGCAGTTCTTC.